This T cell receptor (beta chain) was documented in a study of blood T cell repertoires in COVID-19. Study-wide background: There were acute and convalescent COVID-19 samples, and they came from the United States, Italy and Spain. Sources were T cells, B-cell-depleted T cells, or PBMCs; the material itself was cDNA or gDNA.

Authors' analysis steps: Amplification with reference gene primers provided the estimates of nucleated cell counts. Assay used: immunoSEQ multiplex PCR; TCRdb lists only in-frame clones, some missing. Clone size and V and J calls were adopted from that table, with D and trimming inferred from the DNA. This sample has roughly 250,000 clones; roughly 90% occur once, and the top ten carry approximately 3.7%. This CDR3 comprises 12 residues. V shed 6 bases and J shed 8 bases, with 12 bases lying between them. Germline CDR1 and CDR2: SNHLY and FYNNEI. The TCR was taken from a man aged 55 to 70 who had recovered from COVID-19. This sequence joins TRBV2 and TRBJ2-3; a possible D gene is TRBD1 (5 bases). Sequencing input: peripheral blood. The CDR3 DNA follows: TGTGCCAGCAGGTCAGGGTTGGTTACGCAGTATTTT. This translates into CASRSGLVTQYF.